A single sample is the source of the 23 T cell receptor beta chains below, sequenced in a study of brain metastases from non-small cell lung cancer. Generated by immunoSEQ multiplex PCR, the TCRdb table keeps only in-frame clones and is missing some. The sample lists 1,500 to 2,000 clones, 70% to 85% seen once, with roughly 9.4% in the top ten. Material: tumor-adjacent normal tissue. The receptors come from a donor older than 35 with non-small cell lung cancer.

The J gene is TRBJ1-5, the V gene TRBV6-5; TRBD1 aligns across 8 bases. V lost 5 bases and J lost 2; bases outside the gene matches: 2. The CDR3 extends over 14 amino acids. Germline lookup yields CDR1 MNHEY and CDR2 SVGAGI. The DNA of the CDR3 is TGTGCCAGCAGTAGGACAGGGCGCAATCAGCCCCAGCATTTT. Protein sequence: CASSRTGRNQPQHF.

This sequence joins TRBV5-1 and TRBJ2-7; no definite D call. CDR1 and CDR2 from the germline V gene are SGHRS and YFSETQ. There are 13 residues in the CDR3. The V gene lost 4 bases and the J gene lost 3 bases, with 11 bases spanning the gap. The CDR3 DNA sequence: TGCGCCAGCAGCAAGGACGGAGACTACGAGCAGTACTTC. It specifies CASSKDGDYEQYF.

The rearrangement links TRBV19 to TRBJ1-5; a weak D match, TRBD1 (5 bases). Germline V CDR1 and CDR2: LNHDA, SQIVND (reference sequence). This CDR3 is built from 14 residues. Trimming took off 9 bases at V and 3 bases at J, with 15 bases between the two ends. CDR3 in DNA: TGTGCCAGCTTAGGGAGGGGCGCCAATCAGCCCCAGCATTTT. Amino acids: CASLGRGANQPQHF.

The chain employs TRBV27 and TRBJ2-1, with TRBD1 identical over 8 bases. The CDR3 sequence is 16 residues long. J gave up 6 bases and V 6 bases, and 13 bases lay outside the gene matches. Germline CDR1 is MNHEY and CDR2 is SMNVEV (reference sequence). CDR3 in amino acids: CASSRPPGTGANEQFF. The CDR3, as DNA: TGTGCCAGCAGCCGCCCCCCCGGGACAGGTGCCAATGAGCAGTTCTTC.

For the CDR3, the DNA is TGTGCCAGCAGCTTATCTAGGGGCACAGATACGCAGTATTTT. Translation gives CASSLSRGTDTQYF. The rearrangement joins TRBV7-9 to TRBJ2-3; D remains unclear. Germline CDR1 is SEHNR and CDR2 is FQNEAQ (reference sequence). This CDR3 region has 14 residues. With 2 bases removed from V and 1 base from J, the gap between germline ends came to 7 bases.

V usage is TRBV7-9 and J usage is TRBJ1-1; no reliable D call. Germline V CDR1 and CDR2: SEHNR, FQNEAQ (reference sequence). The CDR3 consists of 19 residues. V shed 5 bases and J shed 0 bases, with 25 bases lying between them. CDR3 protein: CASSPTIPLVGLMNTEAFF. The CDR3 DNA follows: TGTGCCAGCAGCCCCACCATTCCCCTCGTGGGCCTCATGAACACTGAAGCTTTCTTT. The full variable domain, in which reference TRBV7-9 and TRBJ1-1 provide the parts outside the CDR3, is DTGVSQNPRHKITKRGQNVTFRCDPISEHNRLYWYRQTLGQGPEFLTYFQNEAQLEKSRLLSDRFSAERPKGSFSTLEIQRTEQGDSAMYLCASSPTIPLVGLMNTEAFFGQGTRLTVV.

Within the sample, this clone is large. The rearrangement joins TRBV30 to TRBJ1-1; D gene ambiguous. The CDR3 sequence is 13 residues long. CDR1 and CDR2 from the germline V gene are GTSNPN and SVGIG (reference sequence). Trimming stripped 2 bases from V and 5 bases from J, with 12 bases between. This CDR3 is CAWSRPPRTEAFF. Here the CDR3 DNA reads TGTGCCTGGAGTCGGCCCCCTAGGACTGAAGCTTTCTTT.

This clone is large. Other DNA sequences from this sample encode an identical CDR3 as well. The V gene is TRBV29-1, the J gene TRBJ2-1, with TRBD2 as a possible D gene (6 bases). CDR1 and CDR2 (germline): SQVTM, ANQGSEA. CDR3 length: 14 amino acids. Trimming took off 4 bases at V and 0 bases at J, with 10 bases between the two ends. The DNA of the CDR3 is TGCAGCGTTGGCGGGATCCTCTCCTACAATGAGCAGTTCTTC. Its protein is CSVGGILSYNEQFF.

In DNA, the CDR3 is TGCGCCAGCAGCTTGGTTCCTACCATCTCTGGAAACACCATATATTTT. This encodes CASSLVPTISGNTIYF. The chain recombines TRBV5-1 with TRBJ1-3; D gene unclear. CDR1 and CDR2 from the germline V gene are SGHRS and YFSETQ. V lost 0 bases, J lost 0 bases, and 10 bases lay in between. There are 16 residues in the CDR3. Full variable domain (rest looked up from reference TRBV5-1 and TRBJ1-3): KAGVTQTPRYLIKTRGQQVTLSCSPISGHRSVSWYQQTPGQGLQFLFEYFSETQRNKGNFPGRFSGRQFSNSRSEMNVSTLELGDSALYLCASSLVPTISGNTIYFGEGSWLTVV.

This chain connects TRBV19 to TRBJ2-3, with D perhaps matching TRBD2 (5 bases). Trimming stripped 6 bases from V and 1 base from J, with 8 bases between. This CDR3 is 13 amino acids long. Germline assignment: CDR1 LNHDA and CDR2 SQIVND (reference sequence). CDR3: CASSGLGTDTQYF. CDR3 DNA: TGTGCCAGTAGCGGACTCGGCACAGATACGCAGTATTTT.

The rearrangement links TRBV27 to TRBJ2-5, with a tentative D call TRBD1 (6 bases). This CDR3 has 11 amino acids. V was shortened by 6 bases and J by 4 bases, with 6 bases between the two germline ends. Germline CDR1 is MNHEY and CDR2 is SMNVEV (reference sequence). CDR3 sequence reads: CASSRGETQYF. The CDR3 DNA is TGTGCCAGCAGCAGGGGAGAGACCCAGTACTTC.

The chain is built from TRBV19 and TRBJ1-6; 7 bases line up with TRBD1. The CDR3 extends over 14 amino acids. Losses at the gene ends were 3 bases for V and 13 bases for J; bases not matched to a gene: 9. The germline CDR1 and CDR2 sequences are LNHDA and SQIVND (reference sequence). Here the CDR3 reads CASSILGQAAPLHF. In nucleotides, the CDR3 is TGTGCCAGTAGTATCCTAGGACAGGCGGCCCCCCTCCACTTT.

The gene calls are TRBV9 and TRBJ1-2; D ambiguous. The V end was cut by 3 bases, the J end by 0 bases, with 6 bases between. Germline V CDR1 and CDR2: SGDLS, YYNGEE. The CDR3 is 13 residues long. This CDR3 is CASSASTNYGYTF. CDR3 coding DNA: TGTGCCAGCAGCGCAAGCACTAACTATGGCTACACCTTC. The full variable domain, its missing parts supplied by reference TRBV9 and TRBJ1-2, is DSGVTQTPKHLITATGQRVTLRCSPRSGDLSVYWYQQSLDQGLQFLIQYYNGEERAKGNILERFSAQQFPDLHSELNLSSLELGDSALYFCASSASTNYGYTFGSGTRLTVV.

This chain joins TRBV27 and TRBJ2-1; 11 nucleotides match TRBD2. The CDR3 spans 17 residues. Per germline, CDR1 MNHEY and CDR2 SMNVEV (reference sequence). Trimming at V came to 2 bases and at J to 3 bases, leaving 6 bases not matched to a gene. As DNA, the CDR3 is TGTGCCAGCAGTTTAGGTTGGGGGACTAGCGGCTACAATGAGCAGTTCTTC. Translated, it gives CASSLGWGTSGYNEQFF.

This chain's CDR3 is CASKKDDYGYTF. The CDR3 coding sequence is TGCGCCAGCAAAAAAGACGACTATGGCTACACCTTC. The chain recombines TRBV10-2 with TRBJ1-2; D call uncertain. This CDR3 has 12 residues. Trimming removed 7 bases from V and 3 bases from J, with 9 bases in between. CDR1 WSHSY and CDR2 SAAADI come from the germline V gene.

This chain links TRBV9 with TRBJ1-6; no definite D call. Trimming shortened V by 2 bases and J by 7 bases, and 22 bases separated the two germline ends. CDR3 length equals 18 residues. Germline-derived CDR1 and CDR2 are SGDLS and YYNGEE. Here the CDR3 DNA reads TGTGCCAGCAGCGTGAACCCGGGCCTCGGGTCAGGAAATTCACCCCTCCACTTT. Translating it yields CASSVNPGLGSGNSPLHF.

Note on this clone: Given a much more abundant clone one base away, this may be a read error. The same CDR3 can be traced to other DNA sequences in this sample. The chain carries TRBV6-2 or TRBV6-3 and TRBJ2-7; 7 positions match TRBD1. This CDR3 has 13 residues. Germline lookup yields CDR1 MNHEY and CDR2 SVGEGT. DNA for the CDR3: TGTGCTAGCAGTTACTCGGGACAGTTCGAGCAGTACTTC. Protein sequence: CASSYSGQFEQYF.

This chain joins TRBV5-6 and TRBJ2-7; 12 bases map to TRBD2. Germline values: CDR1 SGHDT, CDR2 YYEEEE. V dropped 4 bases and J dropped 5; count of bases not matched to a gene: 7. The CDR3 runs 15 residues. DNA for the CDR3: TGTGCCAGCAGCGTTCGACTAGCGGGAGTGAACGAGCAGTACTTC. Its protein is CASSVRLAGVNEQYF.

The V gene is TRBV24-1, the J gene TRBJ2-5, with 8 bases fitting TRBD2. Looked up from germline, CDR1 is KGHDR and CDR2 is SFDVKD. The CDR3 totals 18 residues. V lost 0 bases, J lost 8 bases, and 16 bases stayed unmatched. The CDR3 sequence: CATSDLGTPGGPPGTQYF. In nucleotides, the CDR3 is TGTGCCACCAGTGATTTGGGTACCCCGGGAGGGCCCCCTGGCACCCAGTACTTC.

This chain joins TRBV9 and TRBJ2-3, with D unclear. Germline assignment: CDR1 SGDLS and CDR2 YYNGEE. The CDR3 sequence is 13 residues long. The V and J ends lost 0 bases and 4 bases respectively, with 6 bases between them. The CDR3 DNA sequence: TGTGCCAGCAGCGTAGGACCCGCAGATACGCAGTATTTT. It translates to CASSVGPADTQYF.

The genes are TRBV7-2 and TRBJ1-2; 7 bases are shared with TRBD1. The germline V gene encodes CDR1 SGHTA and CDR2 FQGNSA. The CDR3 is made up of 15 amino acids. Losses at the gene ends were 1 base for V and 8 bases for J; bases not matched to a gene: 10. CDR3 sequence reads: CASSLEQGVVRGYTF. Written as DNA, the CDR3 is TGTGCCAGCAGCTTAGAGCAGGGGGTAGTAAGGGGCTACACCTTC.

CDR3 nucleotide sequence: TGCGCCAGCAGTTTGGGCACCGGGGAGCTGTTTTTT. Translating gives CASSLGTGELFF. This chain links TRBV10-1 with TRBJ2-2, with D unclear. The CDR3 has 12 amino acids. Deletions cut 5 bases from V and 4 bases from J, with 5 bases between. CDR1 is WNHNN and CDR2 is SYGVQD in the germline V gene (reference sequence).

The CDR3 DNA follows: TGTGCCAGCAGCTTTTCCGGCAGCCTAGGCAATCAGCCCCAGCATTTT. Translating gives CASSFSGSLGNQPQHF. The V call is TRBV7-2, the J call TRBJ1-5; D unresolved. The CDR3 extends over 16 amino acids. Germline loops: CDR1 SGHTA, CDR2 FQGNSA. V dropped 3 bases and J dropped 2 bases, with 14 bases sitting between them.